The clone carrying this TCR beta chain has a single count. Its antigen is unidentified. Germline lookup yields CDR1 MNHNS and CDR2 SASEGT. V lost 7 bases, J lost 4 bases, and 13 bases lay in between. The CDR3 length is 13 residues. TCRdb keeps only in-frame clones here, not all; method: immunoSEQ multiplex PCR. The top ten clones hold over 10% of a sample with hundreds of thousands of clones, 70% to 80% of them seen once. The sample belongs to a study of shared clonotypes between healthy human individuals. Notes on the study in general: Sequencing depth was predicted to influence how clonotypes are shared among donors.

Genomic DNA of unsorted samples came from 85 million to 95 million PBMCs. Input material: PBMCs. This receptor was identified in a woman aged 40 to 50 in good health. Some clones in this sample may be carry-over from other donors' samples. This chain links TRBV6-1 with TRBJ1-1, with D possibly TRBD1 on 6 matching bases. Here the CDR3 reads CASNSRTVTEAFF. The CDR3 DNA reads TGTGCCAGCAACTCTCGGACAGTCACTGAAGCTTTCTTT.